This T cell receptor (beta chain) was identified in a study of vaccination effects on CD4 cells after COVID-19. Using viral peptide pools, the ViraFEST assay grew out antigen-specific CD4+ T cells prior to sequencing. Around day 10 of culture, CD4+ T cells were separated out. Nucleocapsid antibodies were negative in the vaccine recipients, who had never had SARS-CoV-2 infection. They grew some 1.9 million PBMC in each well, adding around 10 IU/ml IL-2 and 8 to 10 ug/ml peptides. Researchers swapped half the medium for IL-2 medium on both days 3 and 7. Per the germline V gene, CDR1 is SGHRS and CDR2 is YFSETQ. Trimming cost V 1 base and J 0 bases, with 10 bases left between them. The CDR3 contains 16 residues. With regard to this clone: What it binds is unknown.

Measured with immunoSEQ multiplex PCR; TCRdb has only the in-frame clones, and not every one. The sample holds 20,000 to 30,000 clones, roughly 76% seen once. This chain links TRBV5-1 with TRBJ1-4; possibly TRBD1 for D (5 bases). The sequence was obtained from a human donor who received a COVID-19 vaccine. This sample comprised CD4+ T cells from PBMCs cultured with SARS-CoV-2 spike peptides, obtained before COVID-19 vaccination. The CDR3 spells CASSLWGTATNEKLFF. In DNA form, the CDR3 reads TGCGCCAGCAGCTTGTGGGGCACCGCAACTAATGAAAAACTGTTTTTT.